This entry describes one TCR beta chain. The antigen remains unidentified. Participants comprised healthy donors of bone marrow. This sample was included in a study of cytomegalovirus exposure and HLA in healthy donors. Study-level results: Later analysis identified a missense DCLRE1C variant that was linked to TCR beta V- and J-gene trimming. Per a prior analysis, the majority of TCR beta V segments were productive roughly 87% or roughly 30% of the time. A later analysis linked 16,951 TCR beta sequences to HLA alleles at 0.05 false discovery rate.

PCR was performed using 60 Vbeta and 13 Jbeta primers. Produced via immunoSEQ multiplex PCR; TCRdb's table is partial and in-frame only. The sample lists roughly 200,000 clones; about 80% were seen once. CDR3 size: 16 residues. Between the trimmed V and J ends, which lost 0 bases and 4 bases, there was a span of 15 bases. Germline lookup yields CDR1 LGHNA and CDR2 YSLEER. The V and J genes are TRBV4-3 and TRBJ1-2, with TRBD1 as a possible D gene (5 bases). Sequencing used PBMCs. This clonotype was sampled from a woman aged 25 to 39 in good health and CMV-seropositive. The CDR3 DNA reads as TGCGCCAGCAGCCAAGATCGAACAGGAAGGATCTATGGCTACACCTTC. Translation: CASSQDRTGRIYGYTF.